This TCR beta chain was sequenced for a study of cytomegalovirus exposure and HLA in healthy donors. Notes on the study in general: The study listed some 160 cytomegalovirus-associated TCR beta chains. An analysis done earlier found most TCR beta V segments productive about 87% or about 30% of the time.

After removal of 3 bases from V and 4 bases from J, the junction contained 1 base not matched to a gene. Germline V lookup: CDR1 SGHTA, CDR2 FQGTGA. The CDR3 is made up of 13 amino acids. A remark on this clone: Its matching antigen is unknown.

Use of 60 Vbeta and 13 Jbeta primers characterized the PCR. Source study methods: It was a later analysis that counted about 80 million unique TCR beta chains, of which some 12 million were shared. This table comes from immunoSEQ multiplex PCR, and its TCRdb copy is limited to in-frame clones, with some not included. V, J and clone size are taken as reported in that table, and D and trimming were inferred from the DNA itself. The sample holds about 220,000 clones, 76% seen once. The receptor comes from a man aged 18 to 30 in good health and CMV-seronegative. The chain carries TRBV7-3 and TRBJ1-1, with 8 bases identical to TRBD1. Sequenced material: PBMCs. Here the CDR3 reads CASSFTGGTEAFF. The CDR3 nucleotides are TGTGCCAGCAGCTTTACAGGGGGCACTGAAGCTTTCTTT.